The 21 T cell receptor beta chains in this list originate from one sample, sequenced in a study of T-cell reconstitution after alpha-beta-depleted transplantation in children. Unique molecular identifiers were incorporated during preparation of the TCRbeta library. MiXCR, run by TCRdb on the PCR reads, gives a single entry per CDR3 protein. The sample has about 980,000 distinct CDR3 sequences, about 26% seen once. The specimen was PBMCs, mostly from graft donor cells, collected 360 days after TCRalphabeta/CD19-depleted stem cell transplant. The receptors shown here come from a boy under three years old who had a stem cell transplant for SCID, so the T cells may come from the graft donor.

This chain links TRBV12-3 or TRBV12-4 with TRBJ2-1; D may correspond to TRBD1 or TRBD2 (5 bases each). The V end was cut by 6 bases, the J end by 7 bases, with 16 bases between. This CDR3 is 14 amino acids long. The CDR3 region is CASSKEARGNEQFF. CDR3 coding DNA: TGTGCCAGCAGCAAAGAAGCGAGGGGTAATGAGCAGTTCTTC.

This clonotype was found a few times. The V call is TRBV12-3 or TRBV12-4, the J call TRBJ2-4; D gene unclear. Trimming left V 1 base short and J 7 bases short, with 11 bases between. The CDR3 is 14 amino acids. This CDR3 reads CASSLVGSNNIQYF. The CDR3 DNA reads as TGTGCCAGCAGTTTAGTAGGGTCTAATAACATTCAGTACTTC.

The chain couples TRBV10-3 to TRBJ2-7; D not resolved. Per germline, CDR1 ENHRY and CDR2 SYGVKD. The V end lost 1 base, the J end lost 0 bases, and 10 bases lay between the germline ends. CDR3 length equals 15 residues. The CDR3 DNA reads as TGTGCCATCAGTGAGTACGCCTATAGCTCCTACGAGCAGTACTTC. It translates to CAISEYAYSSYEQYF.

The table lists this clonotype with a few counts. This chain connects TRBV28 to TRBJ2-4; D is possibly TRBD2 (6 bases). V lost 7 bases and J lost 1, with 17 bases in between. Germline V gene sequence: CDR1 MDHEN, CDR2 SYDVKM. The CDR3 contains 16 residues. The CDR3 bases are TGTGCCAGCACCACCATTCTCACTAGCGCCAAAAACATTCAGTACTTC. Amino acid sequence: CASTTILTSAKNIQYF.

The chain employs TRBV12-3 or TRBV12-4 and TRBJ1-2; the match to TRBD1 covers 9 bases. Trimming cost V 5 bases and J 8 bases; bases outside gene matches: 12. The CDR3 has 15 residues. CDR3 sequence reads: CASSPTHRGPRGYTF. CDR3 coding DNA: TGTGCCAGCAGTCCAACCCACAGGGGGCCTCGGGGCTACACCTTC.

This chain joins TRBV24-1 and TRBJ2-5, with 7 bases lining up with TRBD1. The CDR3 has 20 residues. V lost 4 bases, J lost 2 bases, and 21 bases stayed unmatched. Per germline, CDR1 KGHDR and CDR2 SFDVKD. CDR3 coding DNA: TGTGCCACCAGTGACCCCGAACCCCGAACCGGGACAGCCGGACAAGAGACCCAGTACTTC. As protein: CATSDPEPRTGTAGQETQYF.

The chain recombines TRBV5-1 with TRBJ2-3; D remains unclear. Trimming cost V 0 bases and J 2 bases, with 13 bases left between them. CDR1 is SGHRS and CDR2 is YFSETQ in the germline V gene. This CDR3 comprises 16 residues. The CDR3 nucleotides are TGCGCCAGCAGCTTGGATATTCGGGCCCCCACAGATACGCAGTATTTT. Translated: CASSLDIRAPTDTQYF.

The genes are TRBV20-1 and TRBJ2-7; the match to TRBD2 covers 14 bases. CDR1 is DFQATT, CDR2 SNEGSKA, per germline (reference sequence). With 3 bases clipped from V and 6 bases from J, the junction kept 13 bases outside the gene matches. This CDR3 has 17 residues. The CDR3 reads CSASRGHRTSGGSEQYF. As DNA, the CDR3 is TGCAGTGCTAGTCGCGGACACCGGACTAGCGGGGGGTCCGAGCAGTACTTC.

V gene TRBV12-3 or TRBV12-4 combines with J gene TRBJ1-1, with D unclear. Trimming left V 5 bases short and J 5 bases short, with 15 bases between. The CDR3 is 14 residues long. CDR3 in DNA: TGTGCCAGCAGTCCACAGCTCCTGGGGACTGAAGCTTTCTTT. Encoded protein: CASSPQLLGTEAFF.

The V call is TRBV12-3 or TRBV12-4, the J call TRBJ2-6; TRBD1 agrees at 7 bases. With 2 bases clipped from V and 3 bases from J, the junction kept 4 bases outside the gene matches. The CDR3 totals 16 residues. The CDR3 here is CASSLKTGNGANVLTF. DNA of the CDR3: TGTGCCAGCAGTTTAAAGACAGGGAATGGGGCCAACGTCCTGACTTTC.

V and J are TRBV5-1 and TRBJ1-1; no clear D. The germline gives CDR1 SGHRS, CDR2 YFSETQ. This CDR3 comprises 14 residues. Trimming cost V 4 bases and J 1 base, with 11 bases left between them. The CDR3 nucleotides are TGCGCCAGCAGCGCCCTGACGGCGAACACTGAAGCTTTCTTT. Protein product: CASSALTANTEAFF.

The V and J genes are TRBV7-8 and TRBJ2-7; 11 positions agree with TRBD1. Germline V gene lookup returns CDR1 SGHVS and CDR2 FQNEAQ. The CDR3 totals 16 residues. V dropped 5 bases and J dropped 2; count of bases not matched to a gene: 8. In DNA form, the CDR3 reads TGTGCCAGCAGCACGGGACAGGGGGTATTCACCTACGAGCAGTACTTC. The encoded protein is CASSTGQGVFTYEQYF.

A few counts support this clonotype. This chain links TRBV10-3 with TRBJ2-3; D gene ambiguous. Trimming stripped 3 bases from V and 3 bases from J, with 4 bases between. The CDR3 spans 12 residues. CDR1 is ENHRY and CDR2 is SYGVKD in the germline V gene. CDR3: CAISDTTDTQYF. CDR3 sequence (DNA): TGTGCCATCAGTGATACTACAGATACGCAGTATTTT.

This clonotype was counted between two and nine times. The rearrangement links TRBV7-8 to TRBJ2-7, with D possibly being TRBD1 or TRBD2 (6 bases each). V was pared by 1 base and J by 6 bases, with 19 bases between. The germline V gene encodes CDR1 SGHVS and CDR2 FQNEAQ. The CDR3 consists of 16 residues. CDR3: CASSLEIGLGGGEQYF. For the CDR3, the DNA is TGTGCCAGCAGCTTAGAGATCGGGCTAGGGGGAGGCGAGCAGTACTTC. The full variable domain, in which reference TRBV7-8 and TRBJ2-7 provide the parts outside the CDR3, is GAGVSQSPRYKVAKRGQDVALRCDPISGHVSLFWYQQALGQGPEFLTYFQNEAQLDKSGLPSDRFFAERPEGSVSTLKIQRTQQEDSAVYLCASSLEIGLGGGEQYFGPGTRLTVT.

The V gene is TRBV30, the J gene TRBJ1-5; D ambiguous. The CDR3 spans 14 residues. Between the trimmed V and J ends, which lost 3 bases and 1 base, there was a span of 10 bases. The germline CDR1 and CDR2 sequences are GTSNPN and SVGIG (reference sequence). CDR3 amino acids: CAWSVTRSNQPQHF. The CDR3 region has the DNA TGTGCCTGGAGCGTAACTAGAAGCAATCAGCCCCAGCATTTT.

The rearrangement joins TRBV5-4 to TRBJ1-2; D ambiguous. This CDR3 spans 15 amino acids. The germline V gene encodes CDR1 SGHNT and CDR2 YYREEE (reference sequence). Trimming removed 0 bases at V and 8 bases at J, with 17 bases between. DNA for the CDR3: TGTGCCAGCAGCTTGGCCAGTTTAGTCCGGTCGGGCTACACCTTC. It translates to CASSLASLVRSGYTF. The whole variable domain, remainder taken from reference TRBV5-4 and TRBJ1-2, is ETGVTQSPTHLIKTRGQQVTLRCSSQSGHNTVSWYQQALGQGPQFIFQYYREEENGRGNFPPRFSGLQFPNYSSELNVNALELDDSALYLCASSLASLVRSGYTFGSGTRLTVV.

V is TRBV6-9 and J is TRBJ2-7; 11 bases map to TRBD1. V dropped 7 bases and J dropped 7; count of bases not matched to a gene: 6. This CDR3 has 13 amino acids. Germline CDR1 reads MNHGY; CDR2 reads SVAAGI. The CDR3 bases are TGTGCCAGCATGCGGGACAGGGGGAGGGAGCAGTACTTC. Protein: CASMRDRGREQYF.

This clonotype was seen a handful of times. This sequence joins TRBV5-5 and TRBJ2-4; 12 bases match TRBD2. J lost 5 bases, V lost 2 bases, and 8 bases had no gene match. Per the germline V gene, CDR1 is SGHKS and CDR2 is YYEKEE (reference sequence). This CDR3 is 17 amino acids long. The CDR3 sequence is CASSFLLAGGHENIQYF. The CDR3 DNA follows: TGTGCCAGCAGCTTTCTCCTAGCGGGGGGGCACGAAAACATTCAGTACTTC.

The sample holds a few counts of this clonotype. The V gene is TRBV5-5, the J gene TRBJ2-1; 8 bases map to TRBD1. CDR1 is SGHKS and CDR2 is YYEKEE in the germline V gene (reference sequence). V lost 0 bases to trimming and J lost 12 bases; unmatched junction nucleotides: 17. CDR3 size: 17 residues. CDR3 loop: CASSLAVGQGPVVWQFF. The CDR3 DNA is TGTGCCAGCAGCTTGGCGGTCGGACAGGGCCCGGTAGTTTGGCAGTTCTTC.

The rearrangement uses TRBV5-1 and TRBJ1-2; TRBD1 agrees at 7 bases. J gave up 9 bases and V 4 bases, and 12 bases lay outside the gene matches. Germline-derived CDR1 and CDR2 are SGHRS and YFSETQ. The CDR3 contains 14 residues. CDR3 nucleotides: TGCGCCAGCAGCCCCCGGACAGGCCAATTGCGCTACACCTTC. Its protein product is CASSPRTGQLRYTF.

This clonotype was observed a handful of times. The V gene is TRBV18, the J gene TRBJ1-3; D remains unclear. Trimming took off 5 bases at V and 2 bases at J, with 19 bases between the two ends. Germline V CDR1 and CDR2: KGHSH, LQKENI. The CDR3 length is 17 residues. CDR3 amino acids: CASSSEGVPYTGNTIYF. Written as DNA, the CDR3 is TGTGCCAGCTCAAGTGAGGGAGTACCTTACACTGGAAACACCATATATTTT.